These T cell receptor beta chains were read from a single sample in a study of blood T cell repertoires in COVID-19. TCRdb's copy holds only in-frame clones and misses some; the assay was immunoSEQ multiplex PCR. The sample consists of around 260,000 clones, about 87% of them appearing once. Sequencing was performed on peripheral blood. Receptors were obtained from a woman in her thirties or forties who had recovered from COVID-19. CDR3s include the opening cysteine and the closing phenylalanine or tryptophan. A D gene is named only where the DNA matches it firmly. A row's size may be missing; if present it is once, few, many or a size class.

V gene,J gene,D gene,clone size,CDR3 protein,CDR3 DNA
TRBV9,TRBJ1-4,.,.,CASSPSGGGGNEKLFF,TGTGCCAGCAGCCCGAGCGGCGGGGGGGGTAATGAAAAACTGTTTTTT
TRBV7-9,TRBJ1-1,TRBD1,.,CASSLGDRDHTEAFF,TGTGCCAGCAGCTTAGGGGACAGGGACCACACTGAAGCTTTCTTT
TRBV15,TRBJ1-3,.,.,CATSRERTGYTIYF,TGTGCCACCAGCAGGGAAAGGACGGGATACACCATATATTTT
TRBV12-3/TRBV12-4,TRBJ2-5,TRBD1,.,CASSLTGSETQYF,TGTGCCAGCAGTTTGACAGGGTCAGAGACCCAGTACTTC
TRBV6-5,TRBJ2-7,TRBD1,.,CASSLQGMPYEQYF,TGTGCCAGCAGTCTACAGGGGATGCCCTACGAGCAGTACTTC
TRBV27,TRBJ2-2,.,.,CASSVRLRGNTGELFF,TGTGCCAGCAGTGTACGCCTCAGGGGAAACACCGGGGAGCTGTTTTTT
TRBV20-1,TRBJ2-7,TRBD1,.,CSASHYRDRAYEQYF,TGCAGTGCTAGTCATTACCGAGACAGGGCCTACGAGCAGTACTTC
TRBV7-8,TRBJ2-7,.,.,CASSYTFLNEQYF,TGTGCCAGCAGTTACACCTTTCTGAACGAGCAGTACTTC
TRBV29-1,TRBJ1-4,.,.,CSVTHMTGGNEKLFF,TGCAGCGTAACACATATGACAGGAGGTAATGAAAAACTGTTTTTT
TRBV3-1/TRBV3-2,TRBJ1-1,TRBD1,.,CASSARTGDPWNTEAFF,TGTGCCAGCAGCGCCCGGACAGGGGACCCCTGGAACACTGAAGCTTTCTTT
TRBV5-6,TRBJ1-2,TRBD1,.,CASSLGGQALYGYTF,TGTGCCAGCAGCTTGGGGGGACAGGCCCTCTATGGCTACACCTTC
TRBV7-2,TRBJ1-2,.,.,CASSLAYTNYGYTF,TGTGCCAGCAGCTTAGCTTACACAAACTATGGCTACACCTTC
TRBV4-3,TRBJ1-6,.,.,CASSQGTGITYNSPLHF,TGCGCCAGCAGCCAAGGAACAGGGATCACCTATAATTCACCCCTCCACTTT
TRBV16,TRBJ1-6,.,few,CASTPGHLNSPLHF,TGTGCCAGCACCCCGGGACACCTTAATTCACCCCTCCACTTT
TRBV9,TRBJ2-2,.,.,CASSVGTWGPGDGELFF,TGTGCCAGCAGCGTAGGAACGTGGGGGCCGGGTGACGGGGAGCTGTTTTTT
TRBV5-1,TRBJ1-6,.,.,CASSLTAVSSYNSPLHF,TGCGCCAGCAGCTTGACGGCGGTGAGCTCCTATAATTCACCCCTCCACTTT
TRBV13,TRBJ2-1,TRBD1,.,CASSLGRTGYNEQFF,TGTGCCAGCAGCTTAGGACGGACAGGCTACAATGAGCAGTTCTTC
TRBV10-2,TRBJ1-3,.,.,CASSEWQGTGNTIYF,TGCGCCAGCAGTGAGTGGCAGGGAACGGGAAACACCATATATTTT
TRBV2,TRBJ2-1,.,.,CASNRLAAMVF,TGTGCCAGCAACCGACTGGCGGCGATGGTCTTC
TRBV18,TRBJ2-7,.,.,CASSRDSYEQYF,TGTGCCAGCTCCCGTGACAGCTACGAGCAGTACTTC
TRBV21-1,TRBJ2-5,.,.,CASSKRRTGGEETQYF,TGTGCCAGCAGCAAACGAAGGACAGGGGGCGAAGAGACCCAGTACTTC
TRBV5-6,TRBJ1-2,.,.,CASSLEDAGAYGYTF,TGTGCCAGCAGCTTGGAGGATGCAGGTGCCTATGGCTACACCTTC
TRBV9,TRBJ2-5,TRBD2,.,CASSVGAGSTATQYF,TGTGCCAGCAGCGTAGGAGCGGGGTCAACCGCGACCCAGTACTTC
TRBV5-4,TRBJ2-5,TRBD2,.,CASSLAAGGPVAQYF,TGTGCCAGCAGCTTGGCCGCGGGGGGGCCGGTAGCCCAGTACTTC
TRBV11-2,TRBJ2-1,.,.,CASSFSTGVYNEQFF,TGTGCCAGCAGCTTTAGTACCGGGGTCTACAATGAGCAGTTCTTC
TRBV6-2/TRBV6-3,TRBJ2-3,TRBD2,.,CASSYRPSGGADTQYF,TGTGCCAGCAGTTACCGGCCTAGCGGGGGGGCAGATACGCAGTATTTT
TRBV18,TRBJ1-5,TRBD1,.,CASSSDRNQPQHF,TGTGCCAGCTCATCGGACAGGAATCAGCCCCAGCATTTT
TRBV7-8,TRBJ2-5,.,.,CASSSRGNLQETQYF,TGTGCCAGCAGCTCCCGGGGGAACCTCCAAGAGACCCAGTACTTC
TRBV5-4,TRBJ2-1,TRBD2,.,CASSSIWTSGGYNDEQFF,TGTGCCAGCAGCTCTATTTGGACTAGCGGGGGATACAATGATGAGCAGTTCTTC
TRBV20-1,TRBJ1-4,.,.,CSASGGTKNEKLFF,TGCAGTGCTAGTGGTGGGACTAAGAATGAAAAACTGTTTTTT
TRBV9,TRBJ2-5,TRBD1,.,CASSALSDREETQYF,TGTGCCAGCAGCGCCCTATCGGACAGGGAAGAGACCCAGTACTTC
TRBV7-9,TRBJ1-3,TRBD1,.,CASSYRGTGASGNTIYF,TGTGCCAGCAGCTACCGGGGGACAGGAGCTTCTGGAAACACCATATATTTT
TRBV18,TRBJ1-1,.,.,CASSPPDFGTPDTEAFF,TGTGCCAGCTCACCACCAGACTTCGGCACCCCGGACACTGAAGCTTTCTTT
TRBV7-2,TRBJ1-1,TRBD1,.,CASSLGGTGRTEAFF,TGTGCCAGCAGCTTAGGCGGGACAGGGAGGACTGAAGCTTTCTTT
TRBV6-5,TRBJ1-5,.,.,CASSYMAGQPQHF,TGTGCCAGCAGTTACATGGCGGGACAGCCCCAGCATTTT
TRBV7-9,TRBJ2-1,TRBD1,.,CASSLGAGGDSYNEQFF,TGTGCCAGCAGCTTAGGTGCAGGGGGCGACTCCTACAATGAGCAGTTCTTC
TRBV11-2,TRBJ1-6,TRBD1,.,CASSRRDSRASPLHF,TGTGCCAGCAGCAGAAGGGACAGCCGGGCTTCACCCCTCCACTTT
TRBV30,TRBJ2-2,.,.,CAWKLAHTGELFF,TGTGCCTGGAAACTAGCCCACACCGGGGAGCTGTTTTTT
TRBV30,TRBJ1-1,.,.,CAWSLRGGTEAFF,TGTGCCTGGAGTCTCAGGGGCGGCACTGAAGCTTTCTTT
TRBV6-5,TRBJ1-1,.,.,CASRGPTEAFF,TGTGCCAGCAGGGGGCCCACTGAAGCTTTCTTT
TRBV6-5,TRBJ1-2,.,.,CASSFGANYGYTF,TGTGCCAGCAGTTTTGGAGCTAACTATGGCTACACCTTC
TRBV7-6,TRBJ2-3,TRBD2,.,CASSLSSGGGLSTDTQYF,TGTGCCAGCAGCTTATCTAGCGGGGGGGGCCTAAGCACAGATACGCAGTATTTT
TRBV4-1,TRBJ2-1,TRBD2,.,CASSHRLAGGPYNEQFF,TGCGCCAGCAGCCATCGGCTAGCGGGGGGACCCTACAATGAGCAGTTCTTC
TRBV5-8,TRBJ1-6,.,.,CASRARQANSPLHF,TGTGCCAGCAGAGCCCGGCAGGCTAATTCACCCCTCCACTTT
TRBV18,TRBJ2-2,.,once,CASSPEQGSTGELFF,TGTGCCAGCTCACCGGAACAGGGCAGCACCGGGGAGCTGTTTTTT
TRBV7-2,TRBJ1-1,.,.,CASSPPGLGNTEAFF,TGTGCCAGCAGCCCACCGGGACTTGGGAACACTGAAGCTTTCTTT
TRBV2,TRBJ1-1,TRBD1,.,CASSEGQGARDTEAFF,TGTGCCAGCAGTGAAGGACAGGGGGCTCGGGACACTGAAGCTTTCTTT
TRBV7-9,TRBJ2-3,TRBD2,.,CASAGGPPSTDTQYF,TGTGCCAGTGCGGGGGGTCCACCTAGCACAGATACGCAGTATTTT
TRBV25-1,TRBJ2-3,TRBD1,.,CATKGTGGLPNPDTQYF,TGTGCCACCAAGGGGACAGGGGGCCTCCCAAACCCAGATACGCAGTATTTT
TRBV28,TRBJ2-7,.,once,CASSFRAYEQYF,TGTGCCAGCAGTTTCAGGGCCTACGAGCAGTACTTC
TRBV14,TRBJ1-1,.,.,CASSGLDGLTEAFF,TGTGCCAGCAGTGGTCTTGACGGGTTGACTGAAGCTTTCTTT
TRBV9,TRBJ2-5,TRBD2,.,CASSEGRARETQYF,TGTGCCAGCAGCGAGGGGAGGGCTAGAGAGACCCAGTACTTC
TRBV19,TRBJ2-7,.,.,CASSMGSFLYEQYF,TGTGCCAGTAGTATGGGCAGTTTTCTTTACGAGCAGTACTTC
TRBV5-1,TRBJ2-7,TRBD2,few,CATSGGGGVYEQYF,TGCGCCACCTCGGGGGGAGGAGGTGTGTACGAGCAGTACTTC
TRBV10-2,TRBJ1-2,TRBD1,.,CASRAEQGAAGYTF,TGCGCCAGCAGGGCAGAACAGGGGGCGGCTGGCTACACCTTC
TRBV7-2,TRBJ2-2,.,.,CASSRYGGELFF,TGTGCCAGCAGCCGATACGGGGGGGAGCTGTTTTTT
TRBV19,TRBJ2-7,TRBD2,.,CASSRLALSYEQYF,TGTGCCAGTAGCCGACTAGCACTCTCCTACGAGCAGTACTTC
TRBV30,TRBJ2-3,.,.,CAWSVLRLTDTQYF,TGTGCCTGGAGTGTGTTGCGGCTAACAGATACGCAGTATTTT
TRBV11-2,TRBJ1-1,.,.,CASSRRNYPREDTEAFF,TGTGCCAGCAGCCGTCGAAACTATCCCCGGGAGGACACTGAAGCTTTCTTT
TRBV29-1,TRBJ2-5,.,.,CSVEEGGRETQYF,TGCAGCGTTGAAGAAGGAGGGAGGGAGACCCAGTACTTC